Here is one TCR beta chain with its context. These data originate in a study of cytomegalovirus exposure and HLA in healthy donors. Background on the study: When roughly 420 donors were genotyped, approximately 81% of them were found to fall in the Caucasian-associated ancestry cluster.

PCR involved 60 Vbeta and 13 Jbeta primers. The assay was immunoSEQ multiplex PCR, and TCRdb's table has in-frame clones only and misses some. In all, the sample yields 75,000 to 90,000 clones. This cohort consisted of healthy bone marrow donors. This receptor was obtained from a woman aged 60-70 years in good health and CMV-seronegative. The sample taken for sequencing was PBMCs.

CDR3 in DNA: TGTGCCAGCAGTAGTCTAGCGGGGGTAAATGAGCAGTTCTTC. Protein product: CASSSLAGVNEQFF. The J gene is TRBJ2-1, the V gene TRBV28, with 10 bases matching TRBD2. The CDR3 length is 14 residues. Germline trimming cut 5 bases from V and 7 bases from J; bases unmatched to any gene: 5. Germline V gives CDR1 MDHEN, CDR2 SYDVKM. Complete variable domain (other parts from reference TRBV28 and TRBJ2-1): DVKVTQSSRYLVKRTGEKVFLECVQDMDHENMFWYRQDPGLGLRLIYFSYDVKMKEKGDIPEGYSVSREKKERFSLILESASTNQTSMYLCASSSLAGVNEQFFGPGTRLTVL.